The 32 T cell receptor beta chains reported below all come from one sample, sequenced in a study of identifying expanded T cells in peripheral blood. Using immunoSEQ multiplex PCR, the repertoire was profiled, and TCRdb retains in-frame clones only, with some absent. Of 100,000 or so clones listed, around nine tenths were seen once; the top ten hold 4.5% to 6.5%. Sequencing used blood. Receptors were obtained from a person aged 18 to 69 in good health.

The gene calls are TRBV5-1 and TRBJ1-4; TRBD1 might be the D (5 bases). V was trimmed by 0 bases and J by 6 bases, leaving 12 bases between them. The CDR3 is 15 amino acids. Germline V gene lookup returns CDR1 SGHRS and CDR2 YFSETQ. The CDR3 protein is CASSLGGRTDEKLFF. The CDR3 DNA reads TGCGCCAGCAGCTTGGGGGGCAGGACGGATGAAAAACTGTTTTTT. Full variable domain (outside the CDR3, taken from reference TRBV5-1 and TRBJ1-4): KAGVTQTPRYLIKTRGQQVTLSCSPISGHRSVSWYQQTPGQGLQFLFEYFSETQRNKGNFPGRFSGRQFSNSRSEMNVSTLELGDSALYLCASSLGGRTDEKLFFGSGTQLSVL.

The sample holds one count of this clone. The CDR3 sequence: CASSRSPGLFTQYF. CDR3 DNA sequence: TGTGCCAGCAGTCGGTCCCCGGGGTTATTTACGCAGTATTTT. The chain carries TRBV6-6 and TRBJ2-3; D is perhaps TRBD2 (5 bases). Trimming took off 5 bases at V and 8 bases at J, with 17 bases between the two ends. This CDR3 has 14 amino acids. Germline V lookup: CDR1 MNHNY, CDR2 SVGAGI (reference sequence).

This chain uses TRBV19 with TRBJ1-2, with D perhaps TRBD1 (6 bases). V dropped 3 bases and J dropped 3 bases, with 11 bases sitting between them. The germline V gene has CDR1 LNHDA and CDR2 SQIVND (reference sequence). This CDR3 has 14 amino acids. As DNA, the CDR3 is TGTGCCAGTAGTATTTTCGGACAGCACTATGGCTACACCTTC. This codes for CASSIFGQHYGYTF.

The chain joins TRBV2 to TRBJ2-7; D is perhaps TRBD1 (5 bases). CDR3 length equals 15 residues. V shed 2 bases and J shed 2 bases, with 13 bases lying between them. Germline V gene sequence: CDR1 SNHLY, CDR2 FYNNEI. The CDR3 DNA reads as TGTGCCAGCAGTGAAAGGCAGGGCAAGGCCTACGAGCAGTACTTC. It encodes CASSERQGKAYEQYF.

V is TRBV5-6 and J is TRBJ2-5, with D perhaps TRBD2 (5 bases). The J call could be wrong; TRBJ2-7 is a better fit for the DNA end. The germline V gene encodes CDR1 SGHDT and CDR2 YYEEEE. CDR3 length: 15 residues. CDR3 nucleotides: TGTGCCAGCAGCTTGGTGGGAGCAAGTGTCTACGAGCAGTACTTC. This codes for CASSLVGASVYEQYF.

The chain is built from TRBV5-8 and TRBJ2-1; the match to TRBD2 covers 10 bases. The CDR3 spans 14 residues. The junction had 1 base not matched to a gene; V was cut back by 4 bases and J by 3 bases. Germline lookup yields CDR1 SGHTS and CDR2 YDEGEE. Here the CDR3 reads CASSGTSVYNEQFF. CDR3 DNA sequence: TGTGCCAGCAGCGGGACTAGCGTCTACAATGAGCAGTTCTTC. The full variable domain, completed using reference TRBV5-8 and TRBJ2-1, is EAGVTQSPTHLIKTRGQQATLRCSPISGHTSVYWYQQALGLGLQFLLWYDEGEERNRGNFPPRFSGRQFPNYSSELNVNALELEDSALYLCASSGTSVYNEQFFGPGTRLTVL.

The chain has TRBV7-3 and TRBJ2-5; D may be TRBD1 or TRBD2 (6 bases each). The V end lost 2 bases, the J end lost 2 bases, and 9 bases lay between the germline ends. Per the germline V gene, CDR1 is SGHTA and CDR2 is FQGTGA. The length of the CDR3 is 14 residues. CDR3 coding DNA: TGTGCCAGCAGCTTAGAAGGGGGGCAAGAGACCCAGTACTTC. This encodes CASSLEGGQETQYF. The entire variable domain, with the rest obtained from reference TRBV7-3 and TRBJ2-5, is as follows: GAGVSQTPSNKVTEKGKYVELRCDPISGHTALYWYRQSLGQGPEFLIYFQGTGAADDSGLPNDRFFAVRPEGSVSTLKIQRTERGDSAVYLCASSLEGGQETQYFGPGTRLLVL.

The DNA for the CDR3 is TGTGCCAGTAGTATATCGGAAGGCTATGGCTACACCTTC. Translation gives CASSISEGYGYTF. The V and J genes are TRBV19 and TRBJ1-2; D not resolved. Trimming pared 2 bases from V and 4 bases from J, leaving 8 bases between. The CDR3 runs 13 residues. The germline CDR1 and CDR2 sequences are LNHDA and SQIVND (reference sequence).

The chain combines TRBV19 with TRBJ1-1; 7 positions match TRBD1. The CDR3 totals 13 residues. CDR1 is LNHDA and CDR2 is SQIVND in the germline V gene (reference sequence). The V segment lost 7 bases and the J segment 7 bases; nucleotides outside the gene matches: 9. Written as DNA, the CDR3 is TGTGCCAGTACCCGAGACAGGGAACGTGAAGCTTTCTTT. Its translation: CASTRDREREAFF.

The chain links TRBV7-8 to TRBJ1-2; weak D call: TRBD1 (6 bases). The germline gives CDR1 SGHVS, CDR2 FQNEAQ. V was trimmed by 1 base and J by 8 bases, leaving 8 bases between them. The CDR3 totals 12 residues. CDR3 nucleotide sequence: TGTGCCAGCAGCTTAGAGGGGGGCGGCTACACCTTC. This sequence encodes CASSLEGGGYTF.

The chain links TRBV4-3 to TRBJ2-1; 8 bases are shared with TRBD2. V lost 0 bases and J lost 3; bases outside the gene matches: 7. The CDR3 extends over 17 amino acids. CDR1 is LGHNA and CDR2 is YSLEER in the germline V gene. The CDR3 reads CASSQEYGREVYNEQFF. In nucleotides, the CDR3 is TGCGCCAGCAGCCAAGAGTATGGGCGGGAGGTCTACAATGAGCAGTTCTTC.

The rearrangement uses TRBV25-1 and TRBJ2-2; 10 positions match TRBD2. This CDR3 contains 15 residues. The V gene end was trimmed by 2 bases and the J gene end by 3 bases; junction bases not matched to a gene: 0. The V gene's germline CDR1 is MGHDK and CDR2 SYGVNS. The CDR3 here is CASSELAGDTGELFF. CDR3 DNA: TGTGCCAGCAGTGAACTAGCGGGAGACACCGGGGAGCTGTTTTTT.

The chain couples TRBV28 to TRBJ1-2; D may be TRBD1 (5 bases). This CDR3 is 14 amino acids long. V was trimmed by 2 bases and J by 8 bases, leaving 15 bases between them. In germline, CDR1 is MDHEN, CDR2 SYDVKM. CDR3 sequence (DNA): TGTGCCAGCAGTTTACTGACAGAGCGGGAGGGCTACACCTTC. This gives the protein CASSLLTEREGYTF.

The chain has TRBV20-1 and TRBJ1-5; D might be TRBD1 (5 bases). From germline, CDR1 is DFQATT and CDR2 SNEGSKA (reference sequence). V lost 7 bases and J lost 11, with 15 bases in between. This CDR3 has 11 amino acids. The CDR3: CSVREGTSQHF. The CDR3 DNA reads as TGCAGTGTTAGGGAAGGGACCTCCCAGCATTTT.

This sequence joins TRBV5-1 and TRBJ1-1; D remains ambiguous. The CDR3 totals 12 residues. V lost 3 bases to trimming and J lost 5 bases, with 8 bases between them. Per the germline V gene, CDR1 is SGHRS and CDR2 is YFSETQ. The DNA for the CDR3 is TGCGCCAGCAGCTGGGGAGAGACTGAAGCTTTCTTT. Protein product: CASSWGETEAFF.

This clone was observed a single time. V gene TRBV7-9 combines with J gene TRBJ1-1; D unclear. Trimming removed 6 bases at V and 1 base at J, with 9 bases between. Germline CDR1 and CDR2: SEHNR and FQNEAQ (reference sequence). The CDR3 length is 13 residues. The CDR3 loop is CASRPPSNTEAFF. The CDR3, as DNA: TGTGCCAGCAGGCCGCCATCGAACACTGAAGCTTTCTTT.

The V call is TRBV18, the J call TRBJ2-3, with TRBD1 matching over 9 bases. This CDR3 is built from 13 residues. The trim removed 4 bases at V and 4 bases at J, leaving 0 bases unmatched. Germline values: CDR1 KGHSH, CDR2 LQKENI. In DNA form, the CDR3 reads TGTGCCAGCTCACGGACAGGGGCAGATACGCAGTATTTT. It codes for CASSRTGADTQYF. The full variable domain, completed using reference TRBV18 and TRBJ2-3, is NAGVMQNPRHLVRRRGQEARLRCSPMKGHSHVYWYRQLPEEGLKFMVYLQKENIIDESGMPKERFSAEFPKEGPSILRIQQVVRGDSAAYFCASSRTGADTQYFGPGTRLTVL.

The gene calls are TRBV18 and TRBJ1-2; 8 nucleotides agree with TRBD1. CDR3 length equals 12 residues. CDR1 is KGHSH, CDR2 LQKENI, per germline. Losses at the gene ends were 4 bases for V and 7 bases for J; bases not matched to a gene: 2. The CDR3 is CASSHGQGGYTF. The CDR3 DNA reads TGTGCCAGCTCACACGGACAGGGTGGCTACACCTTC.

This clone is a singleton in its sample. J is TRBJ2-3 and V is TRBV7-3; D is perhaps TRBD2 (5 bases). The CDR3 runs 14 residues. Germline CDR1 SGHTA, CDR2 FQGTGA. Trimming took 5 bases from V and 2 from J, leaving 11 bases between them. Written as DNA, the CDR3 is TGTGCCAGCAGCCCCGCTAGCCCCACAGATACGCAGTATTTT. Translated, it gives CASSPASPTDTQYF.

The chain recombines TRBV9 with TRBJ2-5; 7 bases align to TRBD1. CDR1 SGDLS and CDR2 YYNGEE come from the germline V gene. This CDR3 is built from 16 residues. The trim removed 4 bases at V and 1 base at J, leaving 10 bases unmatched. CDR3 residues: CASSIEGQASQETQYF. DNA of the CDR3: TGTGCCAGCAGCATAGAAGGACAGGCCAGCCAAGAGACCCAGTACTTC.

This rearrangement joins TRBV30 to TRBJ2-4; D is unresolved. V was cut by 2 bases and J by 0 bases, with 11 bases left in between. Germline values: CDR1 GTSNPN, CDR2 SVGIG (reference sequence). The CDR3 is 15 amino acids. For the CDR3, the DNA is TGTGCCTGGAGTCCGGATGCTCTAGCCAAAAACATTCAGTACTTC. This translates into CAWSPDALAKNIQYF. The full variable domain, rest sourced from reference TRBV30 and TRBJ2-4, is SQTIHQWPATLVQPVGSPLSLECTVEGTSNPNLYWYRQAAGRGLQLLFYSVGIGQISSEVPQNLSASRPQDRQFILSSKKLLLSDSGFYLCAWSPDALAKNIQYFGAGTRLSVL.

This chain joins TRBV6-5 and TRBJ2-1; 12 positions agree with TRBD2. After removal of 6 bases from V and 4 bases from J, the junction contained 4 bases not matched to a gene. The CDR3 runs 15 residues. Germline V gives CDR1 MNHEY, CDR2 SVGAGI. The CDR3: CASRLAGGDYNEQFF. The CDR3 DNA follows: TGTGCCAGCAGGCTAGCGGGAGGGGATTACAATGAGCAGTTCTTC.

This rearrangement joins TRBV6-5 to TRBJ2-6; no clear D gene. With 8 bases removed from V and 2 bases from J, the gap between germline ends came to 13 bases. This CDR3 is built from 15 residues. Looked up from germline, CDR1 is MNHEY and CDR2 is SVGAGI. The CDR3: CASSARAAGANVLTF. In nucleotides, the CDR3 is TGTGCCAGCTCAGCCCGGGCGGCTGGGGCCAACGTCCTGACTTTC.

J is TRBJ1-2 and V is TRBV28; a weak D match, TRBD1 (6 bases). V was shortened by 6 bases and J by 4 bases, with 15 bases between the two germline ends. This CDR3 region has 14 residues. The germline V gene encodes CDR1 MDHEN and CDR2 SYDVKM. As DNA, the CDR3 is TGTGCCAGCAGCCTTGAGGGGGTGGGCTATGGCTACACCTTC. Translation: CASSLEGVGYGYTF.

The table lists this clone with a count of one. The V gene is TRBV5-6, the J gene TRBJ2-2; D is unclear. This CDR3 has 14 amino acids. V was shortened by 4 bases and J by 6 bases, with 13 bases between the two germline ends. Germline CDR1 is SGHDT and CDR2 is YYEEEE. CDR3 in DNA: TGTGCCAGCAGCCGACTGGATGGGGCCGGGGAGCTGTTTTTT. This gives the protein CASSRLDGAGELFF.

The chain uses TRBV4-1 and TRBJ2-1; 9 bases are shared with TRBD2. Germline assignment: CDR1 MGHRA and CDR2 YSYEKL. V shed 1 base and J 10 bases; nucleotides not matched to a gene: 14. The CDR3 length is 17 residues. The DNA for the CDR3 is TGCGCCAGCAGCCAAGTAAATCCTAGCGGGGTTAGGGGGGAGCAGTTCTTC. Translation: CASSQVNPSGVRGEQFF.

This sequence joins TRBV4-3 and TRBJ2-2; D is unclear. CDR1 and CDR2 (germline): LGHNA, YSLEER. The CDR3 sequence is 16 residues long. V gave up 3 bases and J gave up 0 bases, with 11 bases separating them. CDR3 amino acids: CASSQGRLANTGELFF. The CDR3 DNA follows: TGCGCCAGCAGCCAGGGCCGTCTTGCGAACACCGGGGAGCTGTTTTTT.

V usage is TRBV21-1 and J usage is TRBJ2-1; whether TRBD2, the table's D call, matches the DNA was not checked. TRBV21-1 is a known pseudogene. The CDR3 has 20 residues. CDR3 in amino acids: CASSKMILCGAGEGDNEQFF. The CDR3 coding sequence is TGTGCCAGCAGCAAAATGATATTGTGCGGGGCGGGAGAGGGAGACAATGAGCAGTTCTTC.

This clone was picked up one time. V is TRBV15 and J is TRBJ1-4, with unresolved D. CDR1 and CDR2 from the germline V gene are LNHNV and YYDKDF (reference sequence). The CDR3 is made up of 13 amino acids. Trimming pared 0 bases from V and 8 bases from J, leaving 7 bases between. The CDR3 loop is CATSRDLGEKLFF. CDR3 DNA: TGTGCCACCAGCAGAGATTTAGGCGAAAAACTGTTTTTT.

This chain links TRBV7-7 with TRBJ2-5; tentatively, D is TRBD1 (6 bases). The CDR3 spans 18 residues. Between the trimmed V and J ends, which lost 5 bases and 0 bases, there was a span of 22 bases. Germline CDR1 and CDR2: SSHAT and FNYEAQ (reference sequence). The CDR3 DNA follows: TGTGCCAGCAGCCCCCAGCGTTGGATCCGGGACAACCAAGAGACCCAGTACTTC. It is translated as CASSPQRWIRDNQETQYF. Based on the CDR3 plus reference TRBV7-7 and TRBJ2-5, the full variable domain is GAGVSQSPRYKVTKRGQDVTLRCDPISSHATLYWYQQALGQGPEFLTYFNYEAQPDKSGLPSDRFSAERPEGSISTLTIQRTEQRDSAMYRCASSPQRWIRDNQETQYFGPGTRLLVL.

In DNA form, the CDR3 reads TGTGCCAGTAGTATAGGTTACAGGGACTATGGCTACACCTTC. It is translated as CASSIGYRDYGYTF. The chain carries TRBV19 and TRBJ1-2; perhaps TRBD1 as D (6 bases). The CDR3 has 14 residues. Germline loops: CDR1 LNHDA, CDR2 SQIVND (reference sequence). Trimming left V 1 base short and J 3 bases short, with 9 bases between.

The CDR3 bases are TGTGCCAGCAGGCCGGCAGGTTCAGGCACCGGGGAGCTGTTTTTT. Protein product: CASRPAGSGTGELFF. This chain links TRBV6-1 with TRBJ2-2; unclear D gene. Germline CDR1 is MNHNS and CDR2 is SASEGT. The CDR3 spans 15 residues. V lost 6 bases to trimming and J lost 4 bases, with 15 bases between them.